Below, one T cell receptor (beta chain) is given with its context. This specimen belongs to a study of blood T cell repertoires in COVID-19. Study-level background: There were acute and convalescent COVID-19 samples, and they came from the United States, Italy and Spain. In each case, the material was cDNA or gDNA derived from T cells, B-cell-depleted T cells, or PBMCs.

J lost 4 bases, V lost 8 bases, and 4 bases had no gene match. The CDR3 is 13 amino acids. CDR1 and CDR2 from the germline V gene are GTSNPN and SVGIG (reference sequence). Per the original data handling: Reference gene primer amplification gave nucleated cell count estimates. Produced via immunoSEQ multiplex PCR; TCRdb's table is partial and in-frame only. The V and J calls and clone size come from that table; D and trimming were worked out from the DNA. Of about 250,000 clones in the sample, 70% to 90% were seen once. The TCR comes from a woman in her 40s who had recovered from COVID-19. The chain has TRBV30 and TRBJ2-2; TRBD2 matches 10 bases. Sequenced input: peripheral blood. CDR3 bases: TGTGCCGGCCAGCGGGGGGGCACCGGGGAGCTGTTTTTT. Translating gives CAGQRGGTGELFF.